A selection of T cell receptor beta chains follows, all from one sample in a study of T-cell reconstitution after alpha-beta-depleted transplantation in children. In TCRdb, the PCR reads were re-called with MiXCR into one record per CDR3 protein. The table records approximately 510,000 distinct CDR3 sequences, around 16% of them present only once. The sample consisted of PBMCs from the stem cell graft donor, taken from the stem cell graft. These receptors came from a human donor who donated a stem cell graft to a child with acute lymphoblastic leukemia. Both conserved end residues are part of each CDR3. A D gene is named only where the DNA matches it firmly. Part of the rows lack a size; the others show once, few, many or a class for expanded clones.

D gene	clone size	V gene	J gene	CDR3 DNA	CDR3 protein
.	few	TRBV5-1	TRBJ2-1	TGCGCCAGCAGTTTCTTCGAAACAGAAACCAGGGTGGGGCAGTTCTTC	CASSFFETETRVGQFF
TRBD2	few	TRBV5-1	TRBJ2-1	TGCGCCAGTGGACTAGCGGGAGGAGTCGTCGATGAGCAGTTCTTC	CASGLAGGVVDEQFF
.	.	TRBV5-1	TRBJ2-7	TGCGCCAGCAGGTTTGAGGGGAACTCCTACGAGCAGTACTTC	CASRFEGNSYEQYF
.	many	TRBV12-3/TRBV12-4	TRBJ2-1	TGTGCCAGCAGTTTAGTAGGAGACAATGAGCAGTTCTTC	CASSLVGDNEQFF
TRBD2	.	TRBV5-1	TRBJ2-4	TGCGCCAGCAGCTTCCAATCTACTAGCGGGCAAAACATTCAGTACTTC	CASSFQSTSGQNIQYF
.	.	TRBV12-3/TRBV12-4	TRBJ1-4	TGTGCCAGCAGCCAAACTGAAAAACTGTTTTTT	CASSQTEKLFF
.	few	TRBV12-3/TRBV12-4	TRBJ2-3	TGTGCCAGCAGTTTAGAGGGCTACCAGTATTTT	CASSLEGYQYF
.	few	TRBV21-1	TRBJ2-2	TGTGCCAGCACCCTAAGCGGGAGTAATAACACCGGGGAGCTGTTTTTT	CASTLSGSNNTGELFF
TRBD2	few	TRBV4-2	TRBJ2-7	TGTGCCAGCAGCCAAGGGACTAGTTCCGGCTACGAGCAGTACTTC	CASSQGTSSGYEQYF
TRBD2	.	TRBV19	TRBJ2-7	TGTGCCAGTAGTATGGGGACTAGCTCCTACGAGCAGTACTTC	CASSMGTSSYEQYF
.	few	TRBV18	TRBJ2-4	TGTGCCAGCTCGCCCTCTGGGCTGCCCGATGGCATTCAGTACTTC	CASSPSGLPDGIQYF
.	few	TRBV15	TRBJ2-1	TGTGCCACCAGCAGACTCTTCAATGAGCAGTTCTTC	CATSRLFNEQFF
TRBD1	many	TRBV5-1	TRBJ2-7	TGCGCCAGCAGCTTGGACAGGGGTACCTACGAGCAGTACTTC	CASSLDRGTYEQYF
.	.	TRBV6-5	TRBJ2-2	TGTGCCAGCAGTTACTCGGCAGGGAGCACCGGGGAGCTGTTTTTT	CASSYSAGSTGELFF
.	.	TRBV2	TRBJ2-7	TGTGCCAGCAGTGGTACCACAGGGTCCACCTACGAGCAGTACTTC	CASSGTTGSTYEQYF
.	few	TRBV5-5	TRBJ2-5	TGTGCCAGCAGCTTAAATAGAATTTGGCTCGAAGAGACCCAGTACTTC	CASSLNRIWLEETQYF
TRBD1	.	TRBV18	TRBJ2-6	TGTGCCAGCTCCACCCTATTGACAGGGACTGGGGCCAACGTCCTGACTTTC	CASSTLLTGTGANVLTF
.	.	TRBV7-9	TRBJ2-1	TGTGCCAGCAGCTTAATCTATGAGCAGTTCTTC	CASSLIYEQFF
TRBD1	.	TRBV28	TRBJ1-2	TGTGCCAGCAGTTCTATGCCAAGATTGGACAGGGAGAATGGCTACACCTTC	CASSSMPRLDRENGYTF
.	.	TRBV5-5	TRBJ2-7	TGTGCCAGCAGCTTGAGCACCCCATGGTACGAGCAGTACTTC	CASSLSTPWYEQYF
TRBD2	.	TRBV5-1	TRBJ2-1	TGCGCCAGCAGCCTGACTAGCCGGAAGACCTACAATGAGCAGTTCTTC	CASSLTSRKTYNEQFF
.	many	TRBV7-8	TRBJ2-5	TGTGCCAGCAGCCCCGGGAGTGGTGGAACCCAGTACTTC	CASSPGSGGTQYF
.	.	TRBV5-6	TRBJ2-6	TGTGCCAGCAGCTTGGACTCTGGGGCCAACGTCCTGACTTTC	CASSLDSGANVLTF
.	.	TRBV19	TRBJ1-5	TGTGCCAGTAGTATATGGACAGCCAATCAGCCCCAGCATTTT	CASSIWTANQPQHF
.	.	TRBV29-1	TRBJ1-2	TGCAGCGTTGAAATGGGGGCGGCGCTTCACTATGGCTACACCTTC	CSVEMGAALHYGYTF
.	few	TRBV29-1	TRBJ2-7	TGCAGCGGGTCGGGTCTCAACGCCTTCGAGCAGTACTTC	CSGSGLNAFEQYF
.	.	TRBV5-5	TRBJ1-1	TGTGCCAGCAGCCCCCTCCAGGGAGGCACTGAAGCTTTCTTT	CASSPLQGGTEAFF
.	many	TRBV6-1	TRBJ2-1	TGTGCCAGCAGCCCGTTGGATAGGTCTGCCCATGAGCAGTTCTTC	CASSPLDRSAHEQFF
TRBD1	few	TRBV5-6	TRBJ2-5	TGTGCCAGCAACTTCGGGACAGGGCGAGAGACCCAGTACTTC	CASNFGTGRETQYF
.	few	TRBV20-1	TRBJ1-3	TGCAGTGCCCCCGAGGACGTATCGAGCTCTGGAAACACCATATATTTT	CSAPEDVSSSGNTIYF
TRBD2	.	TRBV6-5	TRBJ2-3	TGTGCCAGCAGTTACTTAGCGGGAGTCGCAGATACGCAGTATTTT	CASSYLAGVADTQYF
.	few	TRBV12-3/TRBV12-4	TRBJ2-4	TGTGCCAGCACTGAGAAGTTAGCCAAAAACATTCAGTACTTC	CASTEKLAKNIQYF
TRBD2	.	TRBV11-1	TRBJ2-1	TGTGCCAGCAGCTGGGGGGGAAGGGACTTCCCCGTAGGTTGGTACAATGAGCAGTTCTTC	CASSWGGRDFPVGWYNEQFF
TRBD1	few	TRBV28	TRBJ1-1	TGTGCCAGCAGTAAACCGGGACAGGGGGGAACTGAAGCTTTCTTT	CASSKPGQGGTEAFF
.	few	TRBV4-1	TRBJ2-7	TGCGCCAGCAGCCCCCTGGGGAGAGGGAGGTCCTCCTACGAGCAGTACTTC	CASSPLGRGRSSYEQYF
.	.	TRBV29-1	TRBJ1-1	TGCAGCGTTGAGGACAGTCAAGCTTTCTTT	CSVEDSQAFF
.	few	TRBV6-5	TRBJ1-4	TGTGCCAGCAGTTCGCAAACGGATGTAGAGGAAAAACTGTTTTTT	CASSSQTDVEEKLFF
.	once	TRBV19	TRBJ2-5	TGTGCCAGTAGTGCAGGGAAGAAAGAGACCCAGTACTTC	CASSAGKKETQYF
TRBD1	few	TRBV19	TRBJ1-1	TGTGCCAGTAGTGCACAGGGGCCGAACACTGAAGCTTTCTTT	CASSAQGPNTEAFF
TRBD1	few	TRBV6-5	TRBJ2-7	TGTGCCAGCAGTTACTCCGGGACAGTAGCCGAGCAGTACTTC	CASSYSGTVAEQYF
.	few	TRBV9	TRBJ1-2	TGTGCCAGCAGCGTAGGGCAGGGCCCTAACTATGGCTACACCTTC	CASSVGQGPNYGYTF
.	.	TRBV20-1	TRBJ2-7	TGCAGTGCTACCGACCAGATGGGGGGCTCCTACGAGCAGTACTTC	CSATDQMGGSYEQYF
.	many	TRBV29-1	TRBJ1-2	TGCAGCGTGGTTACAGCTAACTATGGCTACACCTTC	CSVVTANYGYTF
.	few	TRBV12-3/TRBV12-4	TRBJ2-2	TGTGCCAGCTACGCCGGGACCGCGCTTCTCAACGGGGAGCTGTTTTTT	CASYAGTALLNGELFF
.	few	TRBV20-1	TRBJ2-7	TGCAGTGCCCCGGAACGGCCCTCCCCCGAGCAGTACTTC	CSAPERPSPEQYF